These 24 T cell receptor beta chains originate from one sample sequenced in a study of shared clonotypes between healthy human individuals. Here immunoSEQ multiplex PCR was the method, and the copy in TCRdb shows in-frame clones only, minus some. The sample holds around 1 million clones; about three quarters are singletons and the top ten take 1.5%. Sequences were obtained from memory CD4+ T cells sorted from blood. The subset was: CD45RA-negative fraction. These receptors came from a young man in good health.

This clone has just a few counts. This rearrangement joins TRBV7-2 to TRBJ2-1, with 7 nucleotides matching TRBD1. The V gene's germline CDR1 is SGHTA and CDR2 FQGNSA. The CDR3 runs 14 residues. Trimming removed 3 bases from V and 6 bases from J; junction bases left unmatched: 5. The CDR3 DNA follows: TGTGCCAGCAGCTTTGGGGGACAGATCAATGAGCAGTTCTTC. It yields the protein CASSFGGQINEQFF.

This clone was found a few times. The chain joins TRBV2 to TRBJ2-2; D possibly corresponds to TRBD2 (5 bases). The germline CDR1 and CDR2 sequences are SNHLY and FYNNEI. The CDR3 extends over 13 amino acids. V lost 7 bases and J lost 2, with 8 bases in between. CDR3 protein: CASTRENTGELFF. For the CDR3, the DNA is TGTGCCAGCACCCGGGAAAACACCGGGGAGCTGTTTTTT.

The CDR3 DNA sequence: TGTGCCAGCAGCCGACAGGTATCCTATGGCTACACCTTC. Its translation: CASSRQVSYGYTF. V is TRBV7-9 and J is TRBJ1-2; TRBD1 is a possible D gene (6 bases). This CDR3 region has 13 residues. V was clipped by 5 bases and J by 4 bases, with 11 bases between them. Germline CDR1 is SEHNR and CDR2 is FQNEAQ (reference sequence).

This clone occurred a few times. The rearrangement joins TRBV9 to TRBJ1-1, with a tentative D call TRBD1 (6 bases). V lost 0 bases and J 7 bases, leaving 10 bases between the germline ends. Germline CDR1 SGDLS, CDR2 YYNGEE. The CDR3 extends over 13 amino acids. CDR3 in amino acids: CASSVEEGGEAFF. Written as DNA, the CDR3 is TGTGCCAGCAGCGTAGAAGAAGGGGGTGAAGCTTTCTTT.

The chain uses TRBV30 and TRBJ2-1; D unclear. V was pared by 3 bases and J by 5 bases, with 8 bases between. This CDR3 region has 12 residues. CDR1 and CDR2 from the germline V gene are GTSNPN and SVGIG (reference sequence). The CDR3 loop reads CAWSLQDNEQFF. The CDR3 nucleotides read TGTGCCTGGAGCCTGCAGGACAATGAGCAGTTCTTC. The full variable domain, with the rest looked up from reference TRBV30 and TRBJ2-1, is SQTIHQWPATLVQPVGSPLSLECTVEGTSNPNLYWYRQAAGRGLQLLFYSVGIGQISSEVPQNLSASRPQDRQFILSSKKLLLSDSGFYLCAWSLQDNEQFFGPGTRLTVL.

V gene TRBV18 combines with J gene TRBJ2-5; TRBD1 agrees at 7 bases. The CDR3 sequence is 13 residues long. V was pared by 3 bases and J by 4 bases, with 2 bases of the junction left unmatched. Per the germline V gene, CDR1 is KGHSH and CDR2 is LQKENI. This CDR3 is CASSPTGVETQYF. CDR3 bases: TGTGCCAGCTCACCTACAGGGGTAGAGACCCAGTACTTC.

The chain carries TRBV28 and TRBJ1-5, with D tentatively TRBD1 (5 bases). The V end lost 6 bases, the J end lost 10 bases, and 19 bases lay between the germline ends. Germline V gene lookup returns CDR1 MDHEN and CDR2 SYDVKM. The CDR3 is 14 residues long. CDR3 DNA: TGTGCCAGCAGGTCGCCGGGACCTCGATATCCCCAGCATTTT. Protein product: CASRSPGPRYPQHF. Filled out from reference TRBV28 and TRBJ1-5, the complete variable domain reads DVKVTQSSRYLVKRTGEKVFLECVQDMDHENMFWYRQDPGLGLRLIYFSYDVKMKEKGDIPEGYSVSREKKERFSLILESASTNQTSMYLCASRSPGPRYPQHFGDGTRLSIL.

The chain carries TRBV18 and TRBJ1-3, with TRBD1 matching 9 bases. Unmatched junction bases numbered 6, after V lost 3 bases and J lost 0 bases. Germline assignment: CDR1 KGHSH and CDR2 LQKENI. This CDR3 has 17 amino acids. CDR3 sequence reads: CASSPSGQGHSGNTIYF. The CDR3 nucleotides read TGTGCCAGCTCACCTTCGGGACAGGGCCACTCTGGAAACACCATATATTTT. The full variable domain, completed using reference TRBV18 and TRBJ1-3, is NAGVMQNPRHLVRRRGQEARLRCSPMKGHSHVYWYRQLPEEGLKFMVYLQKENIIDESGMPKERFSAEFPKEGPSILRIQQVVRGDSAAYFCASSPSGQGHSGNTIYFGEGSWLTVV.

The chain uses TRBV6-1 and TRBJ1-2, with TRBD1 identical over 7 bases. CDR1 is MNHNS and CDR2 is SASEGT in the germline V gene. This CDR3 is built from 12 residues. The trim removed 11 bases at V and 4 bases at J, leaving 7 bases unmatched. The CDR3 spells CAGTANRYGYTF. For the CDR3, the DNA is TGTGCCGGGACAGCTAACCGCTATGGCTACACCTTC.

This clone was seen ten or more times. The rearrangement links TRBV10-3 to TRBJ1-2; weak D call: TRBD1 (5 bases). V was shortened by 10 bases and J by 3 bases, with 12 bases between the two germline ends. The CDR3 is made up of 12 amino acids. From germline, CDR1 is ENHRY and CDR2 SYGVKD. As DNA, the CDR3 is TGTGCCACCAGACAGAACGACTATGGCTACACCTTC. Translation: CATRQNDYGYTF.

The table lists this clone with a count of one. The chain is built from TRBV9 and TRBJ2-3, with 9 positions matching TRBD1. From germline, CDR1 is SGDLS and CDR2 YYNGEE. This CDR3 region has 16 residues. V lost 0 bases to trimming and J lost 3 bases; unmatched junction nucleotides: 5. The CDR3 is CASSVGAGTGTDTQYF. The CDR3 DNA follows: TGTGCCAGCAGCGTAGGAGCAGGGACAGGGACAGATACGCAGTATTTT. Filled out from reference TRBV9 and TRBJ2-3, the complete variable domain reads DSGVTQTPKHLITATGQRVTLRCSPRSGDLSVYWYQQSLDQGLQFLIQYYNGEERAKGNILERFSAQQFPDLHSELNLSSLELGDSALYFCASSVGAGTGTDTQYFGPGTRLTVL.

The chain uses TRBV6-6 and TRBJ1-2; possible D gene TRBD1, 6 bases. The CDR3 covers 10 residues. Per the germline V gene, CDR1 is MNHNY and CDR2 is SVGAGI (reference sequence). V gave up 5 bases and J gave up 8 bases, with 6 bases separating them. CDR3 sequence reads: CASSGGGYTF. The CDR3 DNA reads as TGTGCCAGCAGTGGGGGCGGCTACACCTTC.

This clone was recorded at least ten times. V gene TRBV28 combines with J gene TRBJ2-3; weak D call: TRBD2 (8 bases). Trimming took 3 bases from V and 2 from J, leaving 15 bases between them. This CDR3 has 16 residues. Germline CDR1 reads MDHEN; CDR2 reads SYDVKM. CDR3 loop: CASSLPGGGYTDTQYF. CDR3 sequence (DNA): TGTGCCAGCAGTTTGCCGGGAGGGGGCTACACAGATACGCAGTATTTT.

This chain uses TRBV7-9 with TRBJ2-2, with 8 nucleotides matching TRBD1. V lost 6 bases, J lost 3 bases, and 6 bases stayed unmatched. The CDR3 loop spans 15 amino acids. Germline V CDR1 and CDR2: SEHNR, FQNEAQ (reference sequence). The CDR3 sequence: CASRSGGPDTGELFF. The CDR3 DNA sequence: TGTGCCAGCAGGTCAGGGGGCCCGGACACCGGGGAGCTGTTTTTT.

The chain links TRBV5-4 to TRBJ2-1; the match to TRBD2 covers 10 bases. Germline-derived CDR1 and CDR2 are SGHNT and YYREEE (reference sequence). This CDR3 comprises 17 residues. The trim removed 1 base at V and 7 bases at J, leaving 11 bases unmatched. The chain's CDR3 is CASSLSLAGGMKNEQFF. CDR3 coding DNA: TGTGCCAGCAGCTTGTCGTTAGCGGGGGGAATGAAGAATGAGCAGTTCTTC. The full variable domain, completed using reference TRBV5-4 and TRBJ2-1, is ETGVTQSPTHLIKTRGQQVTLRCSSQSGHNTVSWYQQALGQGPQFIFQYYREEENGRGNFPPRFSGLQFPNYSSELNVNALELDDSALYLCASSLSLAGGMKNEQFFGPGTRLTVL.

The chain has TRBV28 and TRBJ1-3; TRBD1 matches at 7 bases. This CDR3 has 15 residues. The J segment lost 4 bases and the V segment lost 3 bases, leaving 6 bases of the junction unmatched. Per the germline V gene, CDR1 is MDHEN and CDR2 is SYDVKM. The DNA for the CDR3 is TGTGCCAGCAGTTTTTACAGGGGAGCCGGAAACACCATATATTTT. Translated, it gives CASSFYRGAGNTIYF.

This clone was seen a single time. The chain combines TRBV7-2 with TRBJ1-2; D is ambiguous. This CDR3 contains 13 residues. From germline, CDR1 is SGHTA and CDR2 FQGNSA. The germline V and J ends were trimmed by 6 bases and 4 bases, with 12 bases remaining between them. The CDR3 region has the DNA TGTGCCAGCAGTCCTCAAGAGGGCTATGGCTACACCTTC. Its translation is CASSPQEGYGYTF. Filled out from reference TRBV7-2 and TRBJ1-2, the complete variable domain reads GAGVSQSPSNKVTEKGKDVELRCDPISGHTALYWYRQSLGQGLEFLIYFQGNSAPDKSGLPSDRFSAERTGGSVSTLTIQRTQQEDSAVYLCASSPQEGYGYTFGSGTRLTVV.

The chain is built from TRBV7-6 and TRBJ2-2, with TRBD2 as a possible D gene (5 bases). CDR3 length: 13 amino acids. Trimming left V 10 bases short and J 1 base short, with 10 bases between. Germline V gene lookup returns CDR1 SGHVS and CDR2 FNYEAQ. This CDR3 reads CATSRGNTGELFF. In nucleotides, the CDR3 is TGTGCCACCTCCCGGGGGAACACCGGGGAGCTGTTTTTT.

The chain employs TRBV6-1 and TRBJ1-2, with 8 positions matching TRBD1. The CDR3 is 13 amino acids. Germline V gives CDR1 MNHNS, CDR2 SASEGT. J lost 9 bases, V lost 7 bases, and 10 bases had no gene match. The CDR3 protein is CASNGQGEGRYTF. The DNA of the CDR3 is TGTGCCAGCAACGGACAGGGCGAGGGCCGCTACACCTTC.

The chain is built from TRBV28 and TRBJ1-6; D is undetermined. V was shortened by 7 bases and J by 4 bases, with 8 bases between the two germline ends. Per the germline V gene, CDR1 is MDHEN and CDR2 is SYDVKM. The CDR3 sequence is 13 residues long. The CDR3 DNA reads as TGTGCCAGCATAAAGTCGTATAATTCACCCCTCCACTTT. This codes for CASIKSYNSPLHF.

This clone appeared a few times. V and J are TRBV5-4 and TRBJ1-5; a possible D gene is TRBD1 (6 bases). Germline V gene sequence: CDR1 SGHNT, CDR2 YYREEE (reference sequence). The CDR3 loop spans 14 amino acids. V was cut by 0 bases and J by 7 bases, with 11 bases left in between. CDR3: CASSLGQGSQPQHF. The DNA for the CDR3 is TGTGCCAGCAGCTTGGGCCAGGGGTCCCAGCCCCAGCATTTT.

This chain uses TRBV19 with TRBJ1-5; a weak D match, TRBD1 (6 bases). Germline CDR1 and CDR2: LNHDA and SQIVND (reference sequence). The germline V and J ends were trimmed by 7 bases and 5 bases, with 12 bases remaining between them. There are 13 residues in the CDR3. This chain's CDR3 is CASTPQGDQPQHF. As DNA, the CDR3 is TGTGCCAGTACCCCACAGGGTGATCAGCCCCAGCATTTT.

As to this clone: The same CDR3 arises from other DNA sequences in this sample as well. The chain joins TRBV6-6 to TRBJ2-1; possible D gene TRBD1, 6 bases. Trimming pared 10 bases from V and 2 bases from J, leaving 12 bases between. The germline CDR1 and CDR2 sequences are MNHNY and SVGAGI (reference sequence). The CDR3 is 13 residues long. Written as DNA, the CDR3 is TGTGCCATCCGGGACACAGCCTACAATGAGCAGTTCTTC. This translates into CAIRDTAYNEQFF.

There are a few counts of this clone. This chain connects TRBV15 to TRBJ2-1; 8 bases are a match to TRBD2. The V gene's germline CDR1 is LNHNV and CDR2 YYDKDF (reference sequence). Trimming took 0 bases from V and 5 from J; bases not matched to a gene: 12. The CDR3 runs to 18 residues. CDR3 residues: CATSRERILGSGNNEQFF. DNA for the CDR3: TGTGCCACCAGCAGAGAGCGAATTTTGGGTAGCGGGAACAATGAGCAGTTCTTC.